The 7 T cell receptor beta chains below all came from one sample that was sequenced in a study of T cells in Graves' hyperthyroidism and ophthalmopathy. RNA transcripts were the template for amplifying TCR beta CDR3 regions. Researchers ran a first-round RT-PCR on the TCR CDR3 using the HTBI primer set. TCRdb recomputed calls from the multiplex PCR reads with MiXCR, one row per CDR3 protein. The sample lists 300,000 to 450,000 distinct CDR3 sequences; about 14% were seen once. The sequencing sample was made of blood. Receptor source: a woman aged 30 to 39 with Graves' ophthalmopathy.

Only a few counts were recorded for this clonotype. This CDR3 fails to terminate in the conserved phenylalanine or tryptophan, so it likely reflects a read error. This rearrangement joins TRBV2 to TRBJ2-3; D is unclear. Trimming stripped 1 base from V and 2 bases from J, with 7 bases between. The germline V gene encodes CDR1 SNHLY and CDR2 FYNNEI. The CDR3 covers 14 residues. The CDR3 DNA is TGTGCCAGCAGTGAAGATCGACTCACAGATACGCAGTATCTT. Protein: CASSEDRLTDTQYL.

This clonotype was counted ten times or more. This sequence joins TRBV12-3 or TRBV12-4 and TRBJ2-1; 11 nucleotides align to TRBD2. The CDR3 extends over 16 amino acids. J gave up 3 bases and V 6 bases, and 7 bases lay outside the gene matches. The DNA of the CDR3 is TGTGCCAGCAGGGGGGTACTAGCGGGGGTCTACAATGAGCAGTTCTTC. Amino acid sequence: CASRGVLAGVYNEQFF.

This clonotype was seen many times. The chain couples TRBV30 to TRBJ2-6, with D perhaps matching TRBD2 (6 bases). This CDR3 has 16 amino acids. V was trimmed by 5 bases and J by 0 bases, leaving 14 bases between them. The germline CDR1 and CDR2 sequences are GTSNPN and SVGIG (reference sequence). In DNA form, the CDR3 reads TGTGCCTGGGGTACTAGCCGACGCTCTGGGGCCAACGTCCTGACTTTC. It translates to CAWGTSRRSGANVLTF.

This clonotype occurred a few times. A much larger clone is a single base away; this may be a read error. The chain is built from TRBV18 and TRBJ1-1; D call uncertain. CDR1 is KGHSH, CDR2 LQKENI, per germline. The CDR3 length is 15 residues. The V end was cut by 3 bases, the J end by 3 bases, with 14 bases between. CDR3 sequence: CASSPGKELDTEAFF. CDR3 coding DNA: TGTGCCAGCTCACCTGGCAAGGAGTTGGACACTGAAGCTTTCTTT.

This clonotype was observed at least ten times. J is TRBJ1-2 and V is TRBV6-1; weak D call: TRBD1 (5 bases). The CDR3 is 14 amino acids. Germline V gene sequence: CDR1 MNHNS, CDR2 SASEGT. V lost 0 bases and J lost 2, with 7 bases in between. CDR3 sequence (DNA): TGTGCCAGCAGTGAAGCCGGGGGGAACTATGGCTACACCTTC. Its translation: CASSEAGGNYGYTF.

This clonotype was seen many times. The chain links TRBV28 to TRBJ1-1; D is unclear. Germline loops: CDR1 MDHEN, CDR2 SYDVKM. The CDR3 runs to 13 residues. V was shortened by 6 bases and J by 3 bases, with 11 bases between the two germline ends. The CDR3 bases are TGTGCCAGCAGGATGACGCCGGACACTGAAGCTTTCTTT. This translates into CASRMTPDTEAFF.

This clonotype showed up many times. The chain is built from TRBV5-1 and TRBJ1-4, with D uncertain. Germline CDR1 is SGHRS and CDR2 is YFSETQ. The V gene lost 4 bases and the J gene lost 1 base, with 11 bases spanning the gap. The CDR3 totals 15 residues. The CDR3 here is CASSPGGETNEKLFF. The CDR3 DNA follows: TGCGCCAGCAGCCCGGGTGGAGAAACTAATGAAAAACTGTTTTTT.